These 28 T cell receptor beta chains share one sample of origin, sequenced in a study of blood T cell repertoires in COVID-19. Repertoires were generated with immunoSEQ multiplex PCR, while TCRdb's copy carries only in-frame clones and drops some. The data contain roughly 100,000 clones, approximately 83% of them singletons. The material sequenced was peripheral blood. The receptors stem from a man aged 50 or older with acute or convalescent COVID-19.

In its sample, this clone was seen once. The V and J genes are TRBV3-1 (or the pseudogene TRBV3-2) and TRBJ2-1; 7 bases fit TRBD2. The length of the CDR3 is 16 residues. V was pared by 0 bases and J by 6 bases, with 8 bases of the junction left unmatched. Germline values: CDR1 LGHDT, CDR2 YNNKEL (reference sequence). The CDR3 loop is CASSQDRLAEGNEQFF. The CDR3 DNA sequence: TGTGCCAGCAGCCAAGACAGGCTAGCGGAAGGCAATGAGCAGTTCTTC.

The J gene is TRBJ1-2, the V gene TRBV6-6, with TRBD1 matching 7 bases. The trim removed 5 bases at V and 8 bases at J, leaving 8 bases unmatched. CDR1 is MNHNY and CDR2 is SVGAGI in the germline V gene (reference sequence). The CDR3 length is 13 residues. The CDR3 region has the DNA TGTGCCAGCAGTAGGACAGGACTTAGGGGCTACACCTTC. Amino acid sequence: CASSRTGLRGYTF.

This clone was detected only once. This chain joins TRBV7-2 and TRBJ2-7, with 9 bases matching TRBD1. The CDR3 is 12 residues long. CDR1 and CDR2 from the germline V gene are SGHTA and FQGNSA. With V trimmed by 0 bases and J by 11 bases, 2 bases remained unmatched. CDR3 DNA sequence: TGTGCCAGCAGCTTAGCTGGACAGGGGAAGTACTTC. Residues: CASSLAGQGKYF.

This chain joins TRBV6-5 and TRBJ2-1, with D possibly matching TRBD2 (6 bases). CDR3 length: 15 amino acids. Per germline, CDR1 MNHEY and CDR2 SVGAGI. V was pared by 6 bases and J by 4 bases, with 16 bases between. The CDR3 coding sequence is TGTGCCAGCAGGGCTCTAGCGAGAGTTTACAATGAGCAGTTCTTC. Protein product: CASRALARVYNEQFF.

The chain links TRBV12-5 to TRBJ1-1; 8 positions match TRBD1. The CDR3 is made up of 15 amino acids. Germline V gene data show CDR1 as LGHNT and CDR2 as FRNRAP. The J segment lost 4 bases and the V segment lost 2 bases, leaving 6 bases of the junction unmatched. The CDR3 DNA follows: TGTGCTAGTGGTTTGACCCTAACAGGGGGCACTGAAGCTTTCTTT. This encodes CASGLTLTGGTEAFF.

This clone was found once. The genes are TRBV19 and TRBJ2-7; 13 bases are shared with TRBD2. Per the germline V gene, CDR1 is LNHDA and CDR2 is SQIVND (reference sequence). This CDR3 region has 16 residues. V dropped 5 bases and J dropped 4; count of bases not matched to a gene: 8. CDR3 nucleotides: TGTGCCAGTAGTTCCCTTTCGACTAGCGGGAGGTACGAGCAGTACTTC. Translating it yields CASSSLSTSGRYEQYF.

This rearrangement joins TRBV19 to TRBJ2-5, with a tentative D call TRBD1 (6 bases). This CDR3 has 15 amino acids. Germline V gene data show CDR1 as LNHDA and CDR2 as SQIVND (reference sequence). Trimming pared 5 bases from V and 2 bases from J, leaving 15 bases between. CDR3 sequence: CASSYGRGRQETQYF. CDR3 sequence (DNA): TGTGCCAGTAGTTATGGCAGGGGACGTCAAGAGACCCAGTACTTC.

J is TRBJ1-2 and V is TRBV7-9, with D uncertain. This CDR3 has 12 residues. The germline V and J ends were trimmed by 1 base and 5 bases, with 5 bases remaining between them. From germline, CDR1 is SEHNR and CDR2 FQNEAQ (reference sequence). In DNA, the CDR3 is TGTGCCAGCAGCTTAGGCGCTTATGGCTACACCTTC. Residues: CASSLGAYGYTF.

This chain links TRBV5-8 with TRBJ2-1; 9 nucleotides align to TRBD2. V lost 4 bases and J lost 12; bases outside the gene matches: 5. The CDR3 covers 12 residues. Germline values: CDR1 SGHTS, CDR2 YDEGEE. This chain's CDR3 is CASSELRGGQFF. The CDR3 nucleotides are TGTGCCAGCAGCGAGTTGCGGGGGGGGCAGTTCTTC.

V is TRBV4-2 and J is TRBJ2-3, with TRBD1 as a possible D gene (6 bases). Germline V lookup: CDR1 LGHNA, CDR2 YNFKEQ. The CDR3 is 17 residues long. Trimming shortened V by 2 bases and J by 2 bases, and 17 bases separated the two germline ends. CDR3 bases: TGTGCCAGCAGCCAAAACGGCGTGGACAGACTCACAGATACGCAGTATTTT. It is translated as CASSQNGVDRLTDTQYF.

This chain uses TRBV4-1 with TRBJ1-1; D is ambiguous. V lost 0 bases and J 5 bases, leaving 13 bases between the germline ends. The length of the CDR3 is 15 residues. CDR1 and CDR2 (germline): MGHRA, YSYEKL. In DNA, the CDR3 is TGCGCCAGCAGCCAAGACGGACGGCCGGGGACTGAAGCTTTCTTT. This translates into CASSQDGRPGTEAFF.

This clone has just a few counts. The chain recombines TRBV19 with TRBJ1-1, with D hard to call. CDR1 and CDR2 from the germline V gene are LNHDA and SQIVND (reference sequence). CDR3 size: 13 residues. The germline V and J ends were trimmed by 2 bases and 4 bases, with 8 bases remaining between them. CDR3 DNA sequence: TGTGCCAGTAGTATACACAGCCTCACTGAAGCTTTCTTT. This gives the protein CASSIHSLTEAFF.

The V gene is TRBV5-1, the J gene TRBJ1-2, with 9 bases that match TRBD1. This CDR3 is built from 15 residues. Germline assignment: CDR1 SGHRS and CDR2 YFSETQ. J lost 2 bases, V lost 5 bases, and 7 bases had no gene match. The CDR3 protein is CASSYNGQGNYGYTF. Here the CDR3 DNA reads TGCGCCAGCAGTTATAACGGACAGGGGAACTATGGCTACACCTTC.

V and J are TRBV30 and TRBJ1-2; no firm D call. The CDR3 is made up of 13 amino acids. Trimming removed 5 bases from V and 4 bases from J, with 14 bases in between. The germline V gene encodes CDR1 GTSNPN and CDR2 SVGIG (reference sequence). The CDR3 here is CAWQRPGGYGYTF. The CDR3 bases are TGTGCCTGGCAGAGACCCGGAGGCTATGGCTACACCTTC.

The table lists this clone with a few counts. The chain joins TRBV29-1 to TRBJ2-7; D unclear. CDR1 and CDR2 from the germline V gene are SQVTM and ANQGSEA. The V and J ends lost 3 bases and 4 bases respectively, with 10 bases between them. The CDR3 sequence is 12 residues long. The CDR3 here is CSVDANGYEQYF. The CDR3, as DNA: TGCAGCGTTGATGCCAACGGGTACGAGCAGTACTTC.

The chain employs TRBV24-1 and TRBJ2-5; 10 nucleotides line up with TRBD2. With V trimmed by 1 base and J by 1 base, 5 bases remained unmatched. This CDR3 region has 17 residues. Germline values: CDR1 KGHDR, CDR2 SFDVKD. For the CDR3, the DNA is TGTGCCACCAGTGATTTCTGGGCTAGCGGGAGCCAAGAGACCCAGTACTTC. Amino acid sequence: CATSDFWASGSQETQYF.

The gene calls are TRBV5-1 and TRBJ2-7; D is unresolved. The CDR3 contains 16 residues. Germline lookup yields CDR1 SGHRS and CDR2 YFSETQ. V lost 0 bases to trimming and J lost 0 bases, with 13 bases between them. CDR3 DNA: TGCGCCAGCAGCTTGGGAGGCGGCCTCAGCTCCTACGAGCAGTACTTC. This gives the protein CASSLGGGLSSYEQYF.

The J gene is TRBJ2-2, the V gene TRBV10-3; 8 bases align to TRBD1. The CDR3 totals 15 residues. The junction had 9 bases not matched to a gene; V was cut back by 10 bases and J by 2 bases. The V gene's germline CDR1 is ENHRY and CDR2 SYGVKD. The CDR3: CATGTGDPNTGELFF. For the CDR3, the DNA is TGTGCCACGGGGACAGGAGACCCTAACACCGGGGAGCTGTTTTTT.

This clone was counted only a few times. The chain carries TRBV10-3 and TRBJ2-2; TRBD1 matches at 11 bases. Looked up from germline, CDR1 is ENHRY and CDR2 is SYGVKD. The length of the CDR3 is 13 residues. The V gene end was trimmed by 10 bases and the J gene end by 4 bases; junction bases not matched to a gene: 2. The CDR3 loop reads CATGTGGTGELFF. In nucleotides, the CDR3 is TGTGCCACTGGGACAGGGGGCACCGGGGAGCTGTTTTTT.

This sequence joins TRBV7-8 and TRBJ2-2, with D unclear. This CDR3 contains 15 residues. V dropped 5 bases and J dropped 0 bases, with 10 bases sitting between them. The germline CDR1 and CDR2 sequences are SGHVS and FQNEAQ. Here the CDR3 DNA reads TGTGCCAGCAGCGACACAAGGTCGAACACCGGGGAGCTGTTTTTT. Protein: CASSDTRSNTGELFF.

By sample share, this clone is medium-sized (0.01 to 0.1%). The gene calls are TRBV5-6 and TRBJ2-5; D unresolved. Trimming removed 0 bases from V and 5 bases from J, with 8 bases in between. This CDR3 contains 13 residues. Germline CDR1 is SGHDT and CDR2 is YYEEEE. Here the CDR3 DNA reads TGTGCCAGCAGCTTGGTTGGCTTTGAGACCCAGTACTTC. Translating gives CASSLVGFETQYF.

The chain combines TRBV7-6 with TRBJ1-1; D ambiguous. Deletions cut 5 bases from V and 5 bases from J, with 12 bases between. CDR1 and CDR2 (germline): SGHVS, FNYEAQ. CDR3 length: 13 amino acids. The CDR3: CASSTRGLTEAFF. Here the CDR3 DNA reads TGTGCCAGCAGCACAAGAGGACTGACTGAAGCTTTCTTT.

The genes are TRBV24-1 and TRBJ2-2; TRBD2 matches at 7 bases. CDR1 KGHDR and CDR2 SFDVKD come from the germline V gene. The CDR3 has 15 residues. Trimming at V came to 6 bases and at J to 4 bases, leaving 7 bases not matched to a gene. CDR3 region: CATSSGTTSTGELFF. DNA of the CDR3: TGTGCCACCAGTTCCGGGACTACCTCCACCGGGGAGCTGTTTTTT.

This chain links TRBV19 with TRBJ1-5; D remains unclear. The CDR3 loop spans 12 amino acids. Deletions cut 5 bases from V and 4 bases from J, with 6 bases between. Germline V gene data show CDR1 as LNHDA and CDR2 as SQIVND (reference sequence). The CDR3: CASSLENQPQHF. DNA for the CDR3: TGTGCCAGTAGTCTGGAGAATCAGCCCCAGCATTTT. Based on the CDR3 plus reference TRBV19 and TRBJ1-5, the full variable domain is DGGITQSPKYLFRKEGQNVTLSCEQNLNHDAMYWYRQDPGQGLRLIYYSQIVNDFQKGDIAEGYSVSREKKESFPLTVTSAQKNPTAFYLCASSLENQPQHFGDGTRLSIL.

The chain combines TRBV9 with TRBJ1-6; D gene unclear. Germline V gene data show CDR1 as SGDLS and CDR2 as YYNGEE. This CDR3 spans 16 amino acids. V dropped 0 bases and J dropped 2 bases, with 9 bases sitting between them. The DNA of the CDR3 is TGTGCCAGCAGCGTAGCCGCAGACACCTATAATTCACCCCTCCACTTT. Protein product: CASSVAADTYNSPLHF. Complete variable domain (other parts from reference TRBV9 and TRBJ1-6): DSGVTQTPKHLITATGQRVTLRCSPRSGDLSVYWYQQSLDQGLQFLIQYYNGEERAKGNILERFSAQQFPDLHSELNLSSLELGDSALYFCASSVAADTYNSPLHFGNGTRLTVT.

The chain recombines TRBV10-3 with TRBJ2-2, with 7 nucleotides matching TRBD1. The germline CDR1 and CDR2 sequences are ENHRY and SYGVKD. J lost 0 bases, V lost 5 bases, and 12 bases had no gene match. There are 18 residues in the CDR3. CDR3 DNA: TGTGCCATCAGTCAGAACGCTGACAGGGCGACGAACACCGGGGAGCTGTTTTTT. This sequence encodes CAISQNADRATNTGELFF.

V usage is TRBV19 and J usage is TRBJ2-1; 12 bases line up with TRBD2. V gave up 7 bases and J gave up 8 bases; unmatched junction bases: 9. Germline V CDR1 and CDR2: LNHDA, SQIVND (reference sequence). This CDR3 has 15 amino acids. The CDR3 DNA reads TGTGCCAGTAAAATTGTACTAGCGGGAGGTCATGAGCAGTTCTTC. Its translation is CASKIVLAGGHEQFF.

The chain employs TRBV4-1 and TRBJ2-5; D ambiguous. CDR1 is MGHRA, CDR2 YSYEKL, per germline. Trimming took 1 base from V and 5 from J, leaving 8 bases between them. The CDR3 sequence is 13 residues long. The CDR3 loop is CASSQVSRETQYF. As DNA, the CDR3 is TGCGCCAGCAGCCAAGTAAGTCGGGAGACCCAGTACTTC.